The clone carrying this T cell receptor beta chain was counted at least ten times. Amplified regions were TCR beta CDR3 sequences from RNA transcripts. TCR CDR3 regions were first amplified by RT-PCR with HTBI primers. TCRdb recomputed calls from the multiplex PCR reads with MiXCR, one row per CDR3 protein. Of hundreds of thousands of distinct CDR3 sequences detected, 24% appear once; the ten largest clones hold approximately 10%. Under 3 months was the duration of disease in ophthalmopathy patients, who also had a Clinical Activity Score of at least 3 and a NOSPECS grade of at least 4. The PBMCs had their origin in approximately 10 ml of fresh peripheral blood. The data derive from a study of T cells in Graves' hyperthyroidism and ophthalmopathy. Turning to the study itself: Initial diagnosis, before any treatment, was when peripheral blood was collected.

Germline V gene sequence: CDR1 MNHEY, CDR2 SVGAGI. CDR3 length: 14 residues. Between the trimmed V and J ends, which lost 2 bases and 0 bases, there was a span of 5 bases. The receptor was derived from a woman aged 25-40 years with Graves' ophthalmopathy. The J gene is TRBJ1-3, the V gene TRBV6-5, with D unclear. The sample comprised blood. CDR3 residues: CASSYSFSGNTIYF. For the CDR3, the DNA is TGTGCCAGCAGTTACAGTTTCTCTGGAAACACCATATATTTT.